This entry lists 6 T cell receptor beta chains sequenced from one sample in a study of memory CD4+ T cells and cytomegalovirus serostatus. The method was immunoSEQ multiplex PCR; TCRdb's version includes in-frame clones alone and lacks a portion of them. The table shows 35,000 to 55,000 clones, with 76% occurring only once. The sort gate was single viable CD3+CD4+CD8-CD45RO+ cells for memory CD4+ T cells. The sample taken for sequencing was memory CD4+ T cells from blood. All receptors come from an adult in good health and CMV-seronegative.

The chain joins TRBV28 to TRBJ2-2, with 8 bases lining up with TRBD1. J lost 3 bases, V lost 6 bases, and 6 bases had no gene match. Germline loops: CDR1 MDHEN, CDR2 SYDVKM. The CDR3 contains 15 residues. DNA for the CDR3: TGTGCCAGCAGGTGGACAGGGTGGTACACCGGGGAGCTGTTTTTT. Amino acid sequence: CASRWTGWYTGELFF.

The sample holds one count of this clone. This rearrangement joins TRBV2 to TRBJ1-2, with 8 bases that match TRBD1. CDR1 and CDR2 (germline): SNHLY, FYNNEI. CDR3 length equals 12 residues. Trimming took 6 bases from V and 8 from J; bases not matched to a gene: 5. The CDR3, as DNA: TGTGCCAGCAGAAGTACAGGGGGAGGCTACACCTTC. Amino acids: CASRSTGGGYTF.

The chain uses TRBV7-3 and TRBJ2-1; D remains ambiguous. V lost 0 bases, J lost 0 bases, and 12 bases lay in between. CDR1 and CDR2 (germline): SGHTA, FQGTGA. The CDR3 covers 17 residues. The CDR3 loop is CASSLTGSESSYNEQFF. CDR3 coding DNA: TGTGCCAGCAGCTTAACTGGCAGCGAGAGCTCCTACAATGAGCAGTTCTTC.

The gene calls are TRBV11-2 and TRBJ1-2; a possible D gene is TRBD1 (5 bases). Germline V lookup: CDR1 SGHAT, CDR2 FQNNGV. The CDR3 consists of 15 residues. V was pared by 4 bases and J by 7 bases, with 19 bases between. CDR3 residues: CASSSAIVGLGGYTF. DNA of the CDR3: TGTGCCAGCAGCTCGGCAATAGTGGGGCTGGGTGGCTACACCTTC.

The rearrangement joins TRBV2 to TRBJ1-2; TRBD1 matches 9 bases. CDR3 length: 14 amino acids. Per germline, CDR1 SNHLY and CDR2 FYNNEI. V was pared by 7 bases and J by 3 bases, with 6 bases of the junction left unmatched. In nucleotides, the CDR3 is TGTGCCAGCAACCGGGACAGGGAAGACTATGGCTACACCTTC. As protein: CASNRDREDYGYTF.

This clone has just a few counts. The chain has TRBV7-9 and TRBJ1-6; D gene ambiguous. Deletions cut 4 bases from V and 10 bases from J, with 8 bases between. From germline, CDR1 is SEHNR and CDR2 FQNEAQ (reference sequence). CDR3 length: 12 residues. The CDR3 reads CASSWVGSPLHF. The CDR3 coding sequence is TGTGCCAGCAGCTGGGTGGGCTCACCCCTCCACTTT.